The 18 T cell receptor beta chains below come from one sample, sequenced in a study of shared clonotypes between healthy human individuals. Assay used: immunoSEQ multiplex PCR; TCRdb lists only in-frame clones, some missing. The table lists approximately 340,000 clones, over 70% of them singletons. Sequencing was carried out using memory CD4+ T cells sorted from blood. Subset noted: CD45RA-negative fraction. Receptor source: a man aged 25-45 years in good health.

V is TRBV2 and J is TRBJ2-5, with D unresolved. CDR1 SNHLY and CDR2 FYNNEI come from the germline V gene. The CDR3 has 13 amino acids. Deletions cut 5 bases from V and 3 bases from J, with 10 bases between. Written as DNA, the CDR3 is TGTGCCAGCAGTTTAGAGATGGAAGAGACCCAGTACTTC. It specifies CASSLEMEETQYF.

This clone was observed a few times. The gene calls are TRBV28 and TRBJ2-7; tentative D call: TRBD1 (5 bases). The CDR3 covers 12 residues. Germline values: CDR1 MDHEN, CDR2 SYDVKM. The germline V and J ends were trimmed by 11 bases and 2 bases, with 13 bases remaining between them. Written as DNA, the CDR3 is TGTGCCTCAACAGGTTGGGCCTACGAGCAGTACTTC. Translation gives CASTGWAYEQYF.

DNA for the CDR3: TGCGCCAGCAGCTCAGATACAGGGGGCACTGAAGCTTTCTTT. As protein: CASSSDTGGTEAFF. The chain uses TRBV5-1 and TRBJ1-1, with TRBD1 matching 8 bases. V gave up 3 bases and J gave up 4 bases; unmatched junction bases: 5. Germline values: CDR1 SGHRS, CDR2 YFSETQ. This CDR3 contains 14 residues.

The chain combines TRBV4-3 with TRBJ2-2, with 8 bases identical to TRBD2. J lost 7 bases, V lost 0 bases, and 13 bases had no gene match. The CDR3 consists of 18 residues. Germline V lookup: CDR1 LGHNA, CDR2 YSLEER. CDR3 amino acids: CASSQDERAGVLYGELFF. For the CDR3, the DNA is TGCGCCAGCAGCCAAGATGAGAGAGCGGGAGTCCTCTACGGGGAGCTGTTTTTT.

CDR3 sequence (DNA): TGTGCCAGCAGTGAAGATCTTAGCAATCAGCCCCAGCATTTT. Protein: CASSEDLSNQPQHF. The chain recombines TRBV2 with TRBJ1-5; D call uncertain. The CDR3 is 14 amino acids. CDR1 and CDR2 (germline): SNHLY, FYNNEI. V was shortened by 1 base and J by 0 bases, with 4 bases between the two germline ends.

This sequence joins TRBV5-1 and TRBJ2-3; TRBD2 agrees at 8 bases. Trimming removed 3 bases from V and 2 bases from J; junction bases left unmatched: 8. The CDR3 extends over 16 amino acids. CDR1 SGHRS and CDR2 YFSETQ come from the germline V gene. Here the CDR3 DNA reads TGCGCCAGCAGCTCGAGCGGGAGAGGAATCACAGATACGCAGTATTTT. Encoded protein: CASSSSGRGITDTQYF.

The chain carries TRBV11-2 and TRBJ1-5; no definite D call. This CDR3 contains 14 residues. V was clipped by 3 bases and J by 7 bases, with 13 bases between them. CDR1 and CDR2 (germline): SGHAT, FQNNGV. CDR3 nucleotides: TGTGCCAGCAGCTTGTCCGTCTCCGAACAGCCCCAGCATTTT. Translation gives CASSLSVSEQPQHF.

As DNA, the CDR3 is TGTGCCAGCAGGCCAATCTCCACCGGGGAGCTGTTTTTT. Translating it yields CASRPISTGELFF. The chain is built from TRBV14 and TRBJ2-2, with no clear D. Trimming removed 6 bases from V and 4 bases from J, with 9 bases in between. The CDR3 is 13 residues long. The germline V gene encodes CDR1 SGHDN and CDR2 FVKESK.

The CDR3 region has the DNA TGTGCCAGCACCGACGGGGGAGGGAAAGAGACCCAGTACTTC. It specifies CASTDGGGKETQYF. The rearrangement uses TRBV25-1 and TRBJ2-5; 7 nucleotides line up with TRBD2. CDR1 MGHDK and CDR2 SYGVNS come from the germline V gene. Losses at the gene ends were 7 bases for V and 3 bases for J; bases not matched to a gene: 8. CDR3 length equals 14 residues. Filled out from reference TRBV25-1 and TRBJ2-5, the complete variable domain reads EADIYQTPRYLVIGTGKKITLECSQTMGHDKMYWYQQDPGMELHLIHYSYGVNSTEKGDLSSESTVSRIRTEHFPLTLESARPSHTSQYLCASTDGGGKETQYFGPGTRLLVL.

The chain recombines TRBV6-5 with TRBJ2-1; TRBD1 matches at 7 bases. Per germline, CDR1 MNHEY and CDR2 SVGAGI. The length of the CDR3 is 13 residues. Germline trimming cut 7 bases from V and 9 bases from J; bases unmatched to any gene: 9. The CDR3 is CASNPNRGGEQFF. The CDR3 nucleotides are TGTGCCAGCAATCCCAACAGGGGTGGTGAGCAGTTCTTC.

V gene TRBV21-1 combines with J gene TRBJ1-5; the D call in the table, TRBD1, was not verified against the DNA. TRBV21-1 is labeled a pseudogene. The CDR3 extends over 20 amino acids. In nucleotides, the CDR3 is TGTGCCAGCAGACTTGACGCCCGGGACAGGGTACCATATAGCAATCAGCCCCAGCATTTT. Its protein product is CASRLDARDRVPYSNQPQHF.

This clone appeared a single time. The chain recombines TRBV11-3 with TRBJ1-5, with D perhaps matching TRBD1 (5 bases). There are 17 residues in the CDR3. V lost 0 bases, J lost 3 bases, and 15 bases lay in between. CDR1 is SGHNT and CDR2 is YENEEA in the germline V gene. This CDR3 is CASSLDPLGEFNQPQHF. CDR3 coding DNA: TGTGCCAGCAGCTTAGATCCCCTGGGGGAGTTCAATCAGCCCCAGCATTTT.

This chain links TRBV10-2 with TRBJ2-3, with D tentatively TRBD2 (6 bases). V was cut by 4 bases and J by 14 bases, with 16 bases left in between. Germline CDR1 and CDR2: WSHSY and SAAADI. The CDR3 loop spans 12 amino acids. CDR3 in amino acids: CASSATGEVLYF. CDR3 sequence (DNA): TGCGCCAGCAGTGCGACGGGAGAAGTTTTGTATTTT.

This clone has just a few counts. The chain is built from TRBV4-3 and TRBJ2-3; a possible D gene is TRBD2 (6 bases). Germline lookup yields CDR1 LGHNA and CDR2 YSLEER. The CDR3 loop spans 19 amino acids. With 0 bases removed from V and 2 bases from J, the gap between germline ends came to 21 bases. CDR3 loop: CASSQESREWIYTTDTQYF. The CDR3 DNA sequence: TGCGCCAGCAGCCAAGAATCCCGGGAGTGGATATACACCACAGATACGCAGTATTTT.

A note on this clone: The junction does not match germline at one end; this may be a read error. The rearrangement joins TRBV7-2 to TRBJ2-7; D ambiguous. Per germline, CDR1 SGHTA and CDR2 FQGNSA. This CDR3 comprises 12 residues. The CDR3 loop reads CASSFLYRELYF. The CDR3, as DNA: TGTGCCAGCAGCTTCTTATACAGAGAGCTGTACTTC.

This clone has a single count. The J gene is TRBJ2-1, the V gene TRBV11-2; D might be TRBD1 or TRBD2, each matching 6 bases. The germline CDR1 and CDR2 sequences are SGHAT and FQNNGV. The ends were cut back, 3 bases at V and 3 bases at J, with 15 bases in the middle. This CDR3 is built from 16 residues. This CDR3 reads CASSFQGSGVYNEQFF. In nucleotides, the CDR3 is TGTGCCAGCAGCTTTCAGGGGTCGGGGGTCTACAATGAGCAGTTCTTC.

The chain has TRBV10-3 and TRBJ1-5, with a tentative D call TRBD1 (5 bases). Germline V gene lookup returns CDR1 ENHRY and CDR2 SYGVKD. Trimming pared 6 bases from V and 5 bases from J, leaving 23 bases between. The CDR3 is made up of 17 amino acids. The CDR3 sequence is CAISRELNVRGDQPQHF. The CDR3, as DNA: TGTGCCATCAGCCGGGAGCTAAATGTACGGGGGGATCAGCCCCAGCATTTT.

The CDR3 coding sequence is TGTGCCAGCAGCTGGGGACGTGTGAACACTGAAGCTTTCTTT. Protein: CASSWGRVNTEAFF. The rearrangement links TRBV5-4 to TRBJ1-1, with a possible D match to TRBD1 (5 bases). The CDR3 has 14 residues. Trimming took off 3 bases at V and 0 bases at J, with 9 bases between the two ends. Germline V lookup: CDR1 SGHNT, CDR2 YYREEE (reference sequence).